This is a list of T cell receptor beta chains from one sample in a study of T cell responses to AZD1222 COVID-19 vaccine. The method was immunoSEQ multiplex PCR; TCRdb's version includes in-frame clones alone and lacks a portion of them. The profile shows some 130,000 clones, 75% to 95% of them singletons. This sample comprised peripheral blood, obtained on day 0 of AZD1222 vaccination. These receptors originate from an adult in good health. Each CDR3 is given with its conserved first and last residue. Fields, in order: clone size, V gene, D gene, J gene, CDR3 protein, CDR3 DNA. A D gene is named only where the DNA matches it firmly. Size values are once, few and many counts, or a class for expanded clones, and some rows have none.

clone_size: NA
v_call: TRBV7-3
d_call: TRBD1
j_call: TRBJ1-5
cdr3_aa: CASSHDRDQPQHF
cdr3_nt: TGTGCCAGCAGCCACGACAGGGATCAGCCCCAGCATTTT

clone_size: NA
v_call: TRBV3-1/TRBV3-2
d_call: NA
j_call: TRBJ2-7
cdr3_aa: CASSQFEGGSYEQYF
cdr3_nt: TGTGCCAGCAGCCAGTTCGAAGGCGGCTCCTACGAGCAGTACTTC

clone_size: NA
v_call: TRBV6-5
d_call: NA
j_call: TRBJ1-3
cdr3_aa: CASSYLGAGNTIYF
cdr3_nt: TGTGCCAGCAGTTACTTGGGGGCTGGAAACACCATATATTTT

clone_size: NA
v_call: TRBV7-9
d_call: TRBD2
j_call: TRBJ2-1
cdr3_aa: CASSPDGLAGYNEQFF
cdr3_nt: TGTGCCAGCAGCCCAGATGGCCTAGCGGGGTACAATGAGCAGTTCTTC

clone_size: NA
v_call: TRBV6-5
d_call: TRBD1
j_call: TRBJ1-5
cdr3_aa: CASSSGTGNQPQHF
cdr3_nt: TGTGCCAGCAGTTCCGGGACAGGGAATCAGCCCCAGCATTTT

clone_size: few
v_call: TRBV6-5
d_call: NA
j_call: TRBJ2-2
cdr3_aa: CASGWGGTNTGELFF
cdr3_nt: TGTGCCAGCGGATGGGGGGGCACGAACACCGGGGAGCTGTTTTTT

clone_size: NA
v_call: TRBV10-3
d_call: TRBD2
j_call: TRBJ2-5
cdr3_aa: CAISASGTKETQYF
cdr3_nt: TGTGCCATCAGTGCGTCCGGGACTAAAGAGACCCAGTACTTC

clone_size: NA
v_call: TRBV29-1
d_call: TRBD1
j_call: TRBJ1-2
cdr3_aa: CSVRRDRVDGYTF
cdr3_nt: TGCAGCGTCCGACGGGACAGGGTGGACGGCTACACCTTC

clone_size: NA
v_call: TRBV19
d_call: TRBD1
j_call: TRBJ1-2
cdr3_aa: CASSTYGQGGYGYTF
cdr3_nt: TGTGCCAGTAGTACCTATGGACAGGGCGGCTATGGCTACACCTTC

clone_size: NA
v_call: TRBV21-1
d_call: NA
j_call: TRBJ2-7
cdr3_aa: CASSKERGYDAYEQYF
cdr3_nt: TGTGCCAGCAGCAAAGAAAGGGGGTATGATGCCTACGAGCAGTACTTC

clone_size: once
v_call: TRBV6-5
d_call: NA
j_call: TRBJ1-1
cdr3_aa: CASSYLQTLLPEAFF
cdr3_nt: TGTGCCAGCAGTTACCTACAGACGCTTTTGCCTGAAGCTTTCTTT

clone_size: NA
v_call: TRBV29-1
d_call: NA
j_call: TRBJ1-2
cdr3_aa: CSVDPGGYTF
cdr3_nt: TGCAGCGTGGACCCCGGCGGCTACACCTTC